This TCR beta chain was recorded in a study of regulatory T cells in long-lasting Graves disease. Looking at the study overall: Graves' patients diagnosed newly had used antithyroid drugs under 3 months. General study points: There were preferences for TRBV28, TRBJ1-2 and TRBJ2-5 in persistent disease.

This clonotype was counted only a few times. Antigen specificity is unknown. Indicated time point: newly diagnosed GD, antithyroid drugs for less than 3 months. There was RNA extracted from PBMCs, and the TCR library was made from it. American Thyroid Association guidelines defined how Graves' disease was diagnosed. Germline V gene sequence: CDR1 MDHEN, CDR2 SYDVKM. The CDR3 loop spans 15 amino acids. The J segment lost 0 bases and the V segment lost 7 bases, leaving 8 bases of the junction unmatched. Researchers made TCR beta libraries by using iRepertoire HTBI primers and running Arm-PCR on CDR3 regions. How the authors handled the data: Across the samples, identification revealed 55 to 80 TRBV and over 12 TRBJ segments. TCRdb ran MiXCR on the multiplex PCR reads and lists one entry per CDR3 protein. The V and J calls were not made by the authors but by TCRdb's processing. This sample has hundreds of thousands of distinct CDR3 sequences; around 13% occur once, and the top ten carry 8% to 10%.

The data also belong to a second study, concerning T cells in Graves' hyperthyroidism and ophthalmopathy.

This chain uses TRBV28 with TRBJ1-2; TRBD1 aligns across 7 bases. Specimen: peripheral blood mononuclear cells (PBMCs), collected at new diagnosis, from a patient treated with antithyroid drugs. The TCR originated in a woman in her twenties or thirties with Graves disease. The CDR3 coding sequence is TGTGCCAGCACCCTCCGGGACAGAGCTAACTATGGCTACACCTTC. Translating it yields CASTLRDRANYGYTF.